The rows below give T cell receptor beta chains drawn from one sample of a study of post-analysis software for immune sequencing data. Each CDR3 protein is one row after TCRdb ran MiXCR on the PCR reads. The sample records about 430,000 distinct CDR3 sequences, approximately 42% being singletons. Sequencing used blood. Receptors were obtained from a girl under 10 years old with multiple sclerosis. CDR3s include the opening cysteine and the closing phenylalanine or tryptophan. D genes are given only for firm matches. Part of the rows lack a size; the others show once, few, many or a class for expanded clones.

d_gene: -; j_gene: TRBJ1-1; abundance: -; v_gene: TRBV12-3/TRBV12-4; CDR3aa: CASSSKGVDMNTEAFF; CDR3nt: TGTGCCAGCAGCTCGAAAGGGGTGGACATGAACACTGAAGCTTTCTTT
d_gene: TRBD1; j_gene: TRBJ1-1; abundance: -; v_gene: TRBV28; CDR3aa: CASRTGTGVKEAFF; CDR3nt: TGTGCCAGCAGAACCGGGACAGGGGTAAAAGAAGCTTTCTTT
d_gene: TRBD1; j_gene: TRBJ2-7; abundance: few; v_gene: TRBV20-1; CDR3aa: CSAPGQVYEQYF; CDR3nt: TGCAGTGCCCCGGGACAGGTCTACGAGCAGTACTTC
d_gene: -; j_gene: TRBJ2-1; abundance: few; v_gene: TRBV4-1; CDR3aa: CASSQPPAAYNEQFF; CDR3nt: TGCGCCAGCAGCCAACCGCCAGCTGCCTACAATGAGCAGTTCTTC
d_gene: TRBD2; j_gene: TRBJ2-5; abundance: -; v_gene: TRBV14; CDR3aa: CASSQGTSGAPQETQYF; CDR3nt: TGTGCCAGCAGCCAAGGGACTAGCGGGGCCCCTCAAGAGACCCAGTACTTC
d_gene: -; j_gene: TRBJ1-1; abundance: -; v_gene: TRBV5-1; CDR3aa: CASSSGPTEAFF; CDR3nt: TGCGCCAGCAGCTCGGGGCCCACTGAAGCTTTCTTT
d_gene: -; j_gene: TRBJ2-7; abundance: once; v_gene: TRBV27; CDR3aa: CASSLESRDEQYF; CDR3nt: TGTGCCAGCAGTTTAGAATCAAGGGACGAGCAGTACTTC
d_gene: TRBD2; j_gene: TRBJ2-7; abundance: -; v_gene: TRBV28; CDR3aa: CASSLNGRTGEQYF; CDR3nt: TGTGCCAGCAGTTTAAACGGGAGGACCGGCGAGCAGTACTTC
d_gene: TRBD1; j_gene: TRBJ1-1; abundance: -; v_gene: TRBV5-1; CDR3aa: CASSSPGQPDTEAFF; CDR3nt: TGCGCCAGCAGCTCTCCGGGACAGCCGGACACTGAAGCTTTCTTT
d_gene: -; j_gene: TRBJ2-3; abundance: few; v_gene: TRBV24-1; CDR3aa: CATSDLQDTQYF; CDR3nt: TGTGCCACCAGTGATTTGCAAGATACGCAGTATTTT
d_gene: -; j_gene: TRBJ2-7; abundance: few; v_gene: TRBV12-3/TRBV12-4; CDR3aa: CASSSRAGDEQYF; CDR3nt: TGTGCCAGCAGTTCTCGGGCAGGCGACGAGCAGTACTTC
d_gene: -; j_gene: TRBJ2-2; abundance: -; v_gene: TRBV27; CDR3aa: CASSLSQGGDGELFF; CDR3nt: TGTGCCAGCAGTTTATCGCAGGGAGGTGACGGGGAGCTGTTTTTT
d_gene: -; j_gene: TRBJ2-7; abundance: few; v_gene: TRBV21-1; CDR3aa: CASSKSRQGAYEQYF; CDR3nt: TGTGCCAGCAGCAAATCCCGGCAGGGTGCCTACGAGCAGTACTTC
d_gene: TRBD1; j_gene: TRBJ1-1; abundance: few; v_gene: TRBV4-1; CDR3aa: CASSQGLLDREEAFF; CDR3nt: TGCGCCAGCAGCCAAGGCTTACTCGACAGGGAAGAAGCTTTCTTT
d_gene: -; j_gene: TRBJ1-2; abundance: -; v_gene: TRBV5-5; CDR3aa: CASSNAEGCTF; CDR3nt: TGTGCCAGCAGCAACGCGGAGGGCTGCACCTTC
d_gene: -; j_gene: TRBJ1-6; abundance: few; v_gene: TRBV28; CDR3aa: CASSYAYNSPLHF; CDR3nt: TGTGCCAGCAGTTACGCCTATAATTCACCCCTCCACTTT
d_gene: TRBD2; j_gene: TRBJ2-1; abundance: -; v_gene: TRBV20-1; CDR3aa: CSAKPGLADYNEQFF; CDR3nt: TGCAGTGCTAAACCGGGACTAGCGGACTACAATGAGCAGTTCTTC
d_gene: -; j_gene: TRBJ2-3; abundance: -; v_gene: TRBV7-7; CDR3aa: CASSVKPGVHTQYF; CDR3nt: TGTGCCAGCAGCGTGAAACCGGGAGTACATACGCAGTATTTT
d_gene: TRBD2; j_gene: TRBJ2-3; abundance: -; v_gene: TRBV6-2/TRBV6-3; CDR3aa: CASSYAGVGADTQYF; CDR3nt: TGTGCCAGCAGTTACGCGGGAGTAGGCGCAGATACGCAGTATTTT
d_gene: -; j_gene: TRBJ2-4; abundance: -; v_gene: TRBV12-3/TRBV12-4; CDR3aa: CASSSGSSGRNIQYF; CDR3nt: TGTGCCAGCAGTTCTGGCTCCTCCGGGAGAAACATTCAGTACTTC
d_gene: -; j_gene: TRBJ1-4; abundance: few; v_gene: TRBV21-1; CDR3aa: CASSKEDQPSVDEKLFF; CDR3nt: TGTGCCAGCAGCAAAGAGGACCAGCCGAGCGTAGATGAAAAACTGTTTTTT
d_gene: -; j_gene: TRBJ1-2; abundance: medium-sized; v_gene: TRBV19; CDR3aa: CASTTAGPYGYTF; CDR3nt: TGTGCCAGTACTACGGCAGGGCCGTATGGCTACACCTTC
d_gene: TRBD2; j_gene: TRBJ2-7; abundance: -; v_gene: TRBV7-2; CDR3aa: CASSFSAGTSGLFYEQYF; CDR3nt: TGTGCCAGCAGCTTCTCGGCAGGGACTAGCGGATTGTTTTACGAGCAGTACTTC
d_gene: -; j_gene: TRBJ2-7; abundance: -; v_gene: TRBV24-1; CDR3aa: CATQDRAYEQYF; CDR3nt: TGTGCCACCCAGGACAGAGCCTACGAGCAGTACTTC
d_gene: TRBD1; j_gene: TRBJ2-3; abundance: -; v_gene: TRBV20-1; CDR3aa: CSASPGQGYGTQYF; CDR3nt: TGCAGTGCTAGTCCGGGACAGGGGTATGGTACGCAGTATTTT
d_gene: -; j_gene: TRBJ1-6; abundance: -; v_gene: TRBV5-1; CDR3aa: CASSLALGNNSPLHF; CDR3nt: TGTGCCAGCAGCTTGGCCTTGGGGAATAATTCACCCCTCCACTTT
d_gene: TRBD2; j_gene: TRBJ2-7; abundance: -; v_gene: TRBV6-2/TRBV6-3; CDR3aa: CASNNPGLADEQYF; CDR3nt: TGTGCCAGCAACAACCCGGGACTAGCAGACGAGCAGTACTTC
d_gene: -; j_gene: TRBJ2-7; abundance: -; v_gene: TRBV20-1; CDR3aa: CSAEGQNCEQYF; CDR3nt: TGCAGTGCTGAGGGACAAAACTGCGAGCAGTACTTC
d_gene: -; j_gene: TRBJ2-7; abundance: -; v_gene: TRBV6-1; CDR3aa: CASSLSDGYEQYF; CDR3nt: TGTGCCAGCAGCCTATCGGACGGATACGAGCAGTACTTC
d_gene: TRBD2; j_gene: TRBJ2-7; abundance: -; v_gene: TRBV20-1; CDR3aa: CSADGTSEQYF; CDR3nt: TGCAGTGCTGACGGGACTAGCGAGCAGTACTTC
d_gene: TRBD1; j_gene: TRBJ2-1; abundance: -; v_gene: TRBV7-8; CDR3aa: CATDAGTGDNEQFF; CDR3nt: TGTGCCACCGACGCCGGGACAGGGGACAATGAGCAGTTCTTC
d_gene: TRBD2; j_gene: TRBJ2-5; abundance: -; v_gene: TRBV29-1; CDR3aa: CSVAASGGPQETQYF; CDR3nt: TGCAGCGTAGCTGCTAGCGGGGGCCCCCAAGAGACCCAGTACTTC
d_gene: TRBD1; j_gene: TRBJ2-4; abundance: -; v_gene: TRBV6-2/TRBV6-3; CDR3aa: CASTAAGGNIQYF; CDR3nt: TGTGCCAGCACCGCGGCAGGGGGTAACATTCAGTACTTC
d_gene: TRBD2; j_gene: TRBJ2-1; abundance: -; v_gene: TRBV6-2/TRBV6-3; CDR3aa: CASRGLAVWSSYNEQFF; CDR3nt: TGTGCCAGCAGAGGACTAGCGGTCTGGAGCTCCTACAATGAGCAGTTCTTC
d_gene: -; j_gene: TRBJ2-1; abundance: few; v_gene: TRBV24-1; CDR3aa: CATSDSGPYNEQFF; CDR3nt: TGTGCCACCAGTGATTCCGGACCATACAATGAGCAGTTCTTC
d_gene: -; j_gene: TRBJ2-1; abundance: -; v_gene: TRBV6-2/TRBV6-3; CDR3aa: CASRPTEARGNEQFF; CDR3nt: TGTGCCAGCAGACCGACGGAGGCCCGTGGGAATGAGCAGTTCTTC
d_gene: -; j_gene: TRBJ2-1; abundance: -; v_gene: TRBV6-5; CDR3aa: CASSFRGDSYNEQFF; CDR3nt: TGTGCCAGCAGTTTCCGGGGAGACTCCTACAATGAGCAGTTCTTC
d_gene: TRBD2; j_gene: TRBJ2-7; abundance: few; v_gene: TRBV12-3/TRBV12-4; CDR3aa: CASSLSSGRESYEQYF; CDR3nt: TGTGCCAGCAGTTTGTCAAGCGGGAGGGAATCCTACGAGCAGTACTTC
d_gene: -; j_gene: TRBJ1-1; abundance: -; v_gene: TRBV7-2; CDR3aa: CASSLTPMNTEAFF; CDR3nt: TGTGCCAGCAGCTTAACGCCGATGAACACTGAAGCTTTCTTT
d_gene: TRBD2; j_gene: TRBJ2-3; abundance: once; v_gene: TRBV4-1; CDR3aa: CASSQGNSGRVDTQYF; CDR3nt: TGCGCCAGCAGCCAAGGAAATAGCGGGAGGGTAGATACGCAGTATTTT
d_gene: -; j_gene: TRBJ2-7; abundance: -; v_gene: TRBV2; CDR3aa: CASSVRTGSYEQYF; CDR3nt: TGTGCCAGCAGTGTACGAACAGGGTCGTACGAGCAGTACTTC
d_gene: TRBD1; j_gene: TRBJ1-2; abundance: few; v_gene: TRBV27; CDR3aa: CASSMTGGYDYGYTF; CDR3nt: TGTGCCAGCAGTATGACAGGGGGCTACGACTATGGCTACACCTTC
d_gene: -; j_gene: TRBJ2-1; abundance: few; v_gene: TRBV20-1; CDR3aa: CSAPRRGRGYNEQFF; CDR3nt: TGCAGTGCTCCGCGCCGGGGGCGGGGGTACAATGAGCAGTTCTTC
d_gene: TRBD1; j_gene: TRBJ2-7; abundance: -; v_gene: TRBV5-1; CDR3aa: CASSPLGQGSSYEQYF; CDR3nt: TGCGCCAGCAGCCCCCTGGGACAGGGGAGCTCCTACGAGCAGTACTTC
d_gene: -; j_gene: TRBJ2-3; abundance: -; v_gene: TRBV2; CDR3aa: CASKPGRSTDTQYF; CDR3nt: TGTGCCAGCAAGCCGGGGCGGAGCACAGATACGCAGTATTTT
d_gene: TRBD1; j_gene: TRBJ1-3; abundance: -; v_gene: TRBV18; CDR3aa: CASSGQDLSGNTIYF; CDR3nt: TGTGCCAGCTCAGGACAGGATCTGTCTGGAAACACCATATATTTT
d_gene: -; j_gene: TRBJ1-5; abundance: -; v_gene: TRBV20-1; CDR3aa: CSAVVADQPQHF; CDR3nt: TGCAGTGCCGTAGTTGCGGATCAGCCCCAGCATTTT
d_gene: -; j_gene: TRBJ2-3; abundance: -; v_gene: TRBV5-1; CDR3aa: CASKEGPHLDTQYF; CDR3nt: TGCGCCAGCAAGGAGGGTCCACACCTAGATACGCAGTATTTT
d_gene: -; j_gene: TRBJ2-7; abundance: few; v_gene: TRBV28; CDR3aa: CASSLIRGEQYF; CDR3nt: TGTGCCAGCAGTTTGATCCGGGGGGAGCAGTACTTC
d_gene: -; j_gene: TRBJ2-1; abundance: -; v_gene: TRBV11-2; CDR3aa: CASSSVRSTYNEQFF; CDR3nt: TGTGCCAGCAGCTCCGTGCGATCCACTTACAATGAGCAGTTCTTC